This TCR beta chain was obtained from a study of vaccination effects on CD4 cells after COVID-19. Regarding this clone: Antigen specificity is unknown.

Culture lasted about nine days before CD4+ T cell isolation. The cohort was immunized with two doses of either the BNT162b2 or mRNA-1273 vaccine. Data came from immunoSEQ multiplex PCR; TCRdb stores just in-frame clones and leaves some out. The sample lists approximately 60,000 clones, approximately 80% occurring once. This CDR3 has 15 amino acids. With V trimmed by 0 bases and J by 2 bases, 2 bases remained unmatched. Germline V gives CDR1 SGHNT, CDR2 YYREEE (reference sequence). Here the sequenced sample was CD4+ T cells from PBMCs cultured without peptide, taken after COVID-19 vaccination. This chain uses TRBV5-4 with TRBJ2-7; 10 nucleotides agree with TRBD1. The receptor's source is a human donor who received a COVID-19 vaccine. The CDR3 nucleotides read TGTGCCAGCAGCTTGGGAGGGACAGGGGCCTACGAGCAGTACTTC. Amino acid sequence: CASSLGGTGAYEQYF. The full variable domain, its missing parts supplied by reference TRBV5-4 and TRBJ2-7, is ETGVTQSPTHLIKTRGQQVTLRCSSQSGHNTVSWYQQALGQGPQFIFQYYREEENGRGNFPPRFSGLQFPNYSSELNVNALELDDSALYLCASSLGGTGAYEQYFGPGTRLTVT.